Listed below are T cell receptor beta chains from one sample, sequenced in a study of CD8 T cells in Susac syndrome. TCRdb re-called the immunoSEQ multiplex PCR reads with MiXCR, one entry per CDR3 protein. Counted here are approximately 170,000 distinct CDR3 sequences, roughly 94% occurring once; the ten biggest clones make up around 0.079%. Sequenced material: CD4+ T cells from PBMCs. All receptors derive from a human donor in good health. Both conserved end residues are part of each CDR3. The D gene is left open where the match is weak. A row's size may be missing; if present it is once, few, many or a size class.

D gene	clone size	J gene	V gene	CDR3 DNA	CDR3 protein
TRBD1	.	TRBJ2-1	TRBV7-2	TGTGCCAGCAGACGTCCGGGACAGAATTACAATGAGCAGTTCTTC	CASRRPGQNYNEQFF
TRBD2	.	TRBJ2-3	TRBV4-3	TGCGCCAGCAGCCAAGGAAGAAGCGGGGGGGGCACAGATACGCAGTATTTT	CASSQGRSGGGTDTQYF
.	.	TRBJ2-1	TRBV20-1	TGCAGTGCTAGAGTGCCCCCTGGAACCCATGAGCAGTTCTTC	CSARVPPGTHEQFF
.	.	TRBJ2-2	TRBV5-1	TGCGCCAGCAGCTTGGCCAGTCAGCGCGGTGGCACCGGGGAGCTGTTTTTT	CASSLASQRGGTGELFF
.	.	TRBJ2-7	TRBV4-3	TGCGCCAGCAGCCAAGACAGGCGACCTGCGGACGAGCAGTACTTC	CASSQDRRPADEQYF
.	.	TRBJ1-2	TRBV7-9	TGTGCCAGCACTCACACCGGGTCGCTAAACTATGGCTACACCTTC	CASTHTGSLNYGYTF
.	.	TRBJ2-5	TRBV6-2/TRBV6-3	TGTGCCAGCAGTTACGGAGGACAGCGAGGGGAGACCCAGTACTTC	CASSYGGQRGETQYF
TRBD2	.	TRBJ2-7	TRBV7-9	TGTGCCAGCAGCTTAGCGCTTCTAGCGGGAGAGCAGTACTTC	CASSLALLAGEQYF
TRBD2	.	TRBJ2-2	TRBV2	TGTGCCAGCAGTGAGACAGGACTAGCGATCGGGGAGCTGTTTTTT	CASSETGLAIGELFF
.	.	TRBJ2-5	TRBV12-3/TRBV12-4	TGTGCCAGCAGGGGACGGGCCCAAGAGACCCAGTACTTC	CASRGRAQETQYF
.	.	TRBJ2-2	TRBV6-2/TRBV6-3	TGTGCCAGCAGTTACTACAGGAGGAACACCGGGGAGCTGTTTTTT	CASSYYRRNTGELFF
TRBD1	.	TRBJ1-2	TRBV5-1	TGCGCCAGCAGGGAACAGGGGAACTATGGCTACACCTTC	CASREQGNYGYTF
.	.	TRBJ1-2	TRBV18	TGTGCCAGCTCACCTCCGGCGGGCTCCTCTGGTGGCTACACCTTC	CASSPPAGSSGGYTF
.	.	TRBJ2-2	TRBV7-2	TGTGCCAGCAGTCGGGACTGGACCGGGGAGCTGTTTTTT	CASSRDWTGELFF
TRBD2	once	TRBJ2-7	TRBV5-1	TGCGCCAGCAGCCCCGGGACTAGCGGGGGCTTCTCCTACGAGCAGTACTTC	CASSPGTSGGFSYEQYF
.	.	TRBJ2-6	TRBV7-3	TGTGCCAGCAGCCCCGCCGGCTCTGGGGCCAACGTCCTGACTTTC	CASSPAGSGANVLTF
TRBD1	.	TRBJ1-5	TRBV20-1	TGCAGTGCCCCACAGGGGGCCTATAGCAATCAGCCCCAGCATTTT	CSAPQGAYSNQPQHF
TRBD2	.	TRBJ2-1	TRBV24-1	TGTGCCACCAGTGATTTGCAGGGGACTAGCTATGAGCAGTTCTTC	CATSDLQGTSYEQFF
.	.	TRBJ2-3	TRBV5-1	TGCGCCAGCAGCTTTGGGGGGACAGATACGCAGTATTTT	CASSFGGTDTQYF
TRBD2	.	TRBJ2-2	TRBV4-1	TGCGCCAGCAGCCAAGATTTGGCGGGAGGGACTACCGGGGAGCTGTTTTTT	CASSQDLAGGTTGELFF
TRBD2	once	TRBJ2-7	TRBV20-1	TGCAGTGCTAACCGGGGGGTGGGGGAGCAGTACTTC	CSANRGVGEQYF
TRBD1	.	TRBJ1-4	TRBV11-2	TGTGCCAGCAGCTTGGGCCCCGACAGGGCAAGGGAAAAACTGTTTTTT	CASSLGPDRAREKLFF
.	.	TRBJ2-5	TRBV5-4	TGTGCCAGCAGCTTGGGCGTGACCCAAGAGACCCAGTACTTC	CASSLGVTQETQYF
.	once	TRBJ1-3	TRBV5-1	TGCGCCAGCAGCTTGGTGGGCCACGGGTATGGAAACACCATATATTTT	CASSLVGHGYGNTIYF
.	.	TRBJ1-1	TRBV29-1	TGCAGCGTTGCGGCACTCTTTCGGGCTGAAGCTTTCTTT	CSVAALFRAEAFF
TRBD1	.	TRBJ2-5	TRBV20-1	TGCAGTGCTAGAGGGGACAGGGGGGAAGAGACCCAGTACTTC	CSARGDRGEETQYF
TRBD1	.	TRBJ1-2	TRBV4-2	TGTGCCAGCAGCCAAGACAGGGGGCGGGGTGGCTACACCTTC	CASSQDRGRGGYTF
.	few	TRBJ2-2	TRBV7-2	TGTGCCAGCAGCTTAGCAGGGGCGGGCGGGGAGCTGTTTTTT	CASSLAGAGGELFF
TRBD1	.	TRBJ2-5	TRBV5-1	TGCGCCAGCAGCTTGACCTCGGGACAGGGGACCCAAGAGACCCAGTACTTC	CASSLTSGQGTQETQYF
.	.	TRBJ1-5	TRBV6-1	TGTGCCAGCAGGGAATCTGGGGGCTGGCAGCCCCAGCATTTT	CASRESGGWQPQHF
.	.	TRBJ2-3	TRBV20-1	TGCAGTGCTAGGCGGGGTGAGAGTTCAGATACGCAGTATTTT	CSARRGESSDTQYF
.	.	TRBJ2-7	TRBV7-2	TGTGCCAGCAGCGCCTCTCCCTCCTACGAGCAGTACTTC	CASSASPSYEQYF
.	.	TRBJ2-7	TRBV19	TGTGCCAGTAGAGGGACGGGGCAATCCTACGAGCAGTACTTC	CASRGTGQSYEQYF
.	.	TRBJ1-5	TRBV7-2	TGTGCCAGCAGCCCTGTCCGGGCGGGACAGCCCCAGCATTTT	CASSPVRAGQPQHF
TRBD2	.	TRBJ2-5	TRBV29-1	TGCAGCGTTCGCCCCCTCCGGGGGGACCAAGAGACCCAGTACTTC	CSVRPLRGDQETQYF
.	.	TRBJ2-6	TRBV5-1	TGCGCCAGCAGCTTGACCCTTGGGGCTGGGGCCAACGTCCTGACTTTC	CASSLTLGAGANVLTF
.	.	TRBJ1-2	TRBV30	TGTGCCTGGAGAGACCGGGACGGGACCCATTACACCTTC	CAWRDRDGTHYTF
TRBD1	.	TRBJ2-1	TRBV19	TGTGCCAGTAGTATAGGCCTACTCGGGACAGGGTGGAATGAGCAGTTCTTC	CASSIGLLGTGWNEQFF
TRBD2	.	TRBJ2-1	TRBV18	TGTGCCAGCTCACCAGGACTAGCGGGAGCTGCTTTCAATGAGCAGTTCTTC	CASSPGLAGAAFNEQFF
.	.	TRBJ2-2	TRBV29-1	TGCAGCGTGAGAACAGGGTACACCGGGGAGCTGTTTTTT	CSVRTGYTGELFF
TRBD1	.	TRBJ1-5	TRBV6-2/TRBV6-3	TGTGCCAGCAGTTGGGGACAGGGTACCCTTGGCAATCAGCCCCAGCATTTT	CASSWGQGTLGNQPQHF
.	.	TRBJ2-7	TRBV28	TGTGCCAGCACCTCTTTGGGTCCCCACGAGCAGTACTTC	CASTSLGPHEQYF
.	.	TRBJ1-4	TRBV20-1	TGCAGTGCTAGAGATAATCGGGCGGCGGGTGAAAAACTGTTTTTT	CSARDNRAAGEKLFF
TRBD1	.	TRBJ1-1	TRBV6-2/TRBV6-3	TGTGCCAGCAGTTACGGAAACAGGGGAGCTTTCTTT	CASSYGNRGAFF
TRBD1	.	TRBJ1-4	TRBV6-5	TGTGCCAGCAGTGCTGACAGGGGCCCTAATGAAAAACTGTTTTTT	CASSADRGPNEKLFF
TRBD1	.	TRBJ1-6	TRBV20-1	TGCAGTGCTATACAGGGGATAGGCTCACCCCTCCACTTT	CSAIQGIGSPLHF
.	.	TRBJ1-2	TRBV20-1	TGCAGTGGAGTGGGGGGGGCGGAAGGCTACACCTTC	CSGVGGAEGYTF
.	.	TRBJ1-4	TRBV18	TGTGCCAGCTCACCACAGGGGGCTAATGAAAAACTGTTTTTT	CASSPQGANEKLFF
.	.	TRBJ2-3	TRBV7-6	TGTGCCAGATCGAGCACAGATACGCAGTATTTT	CARSSTDTQYF
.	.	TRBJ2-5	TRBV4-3	TGCGCCAGCAGCCGGGACTCGACCGCGTGGGCCCAGTACTTC	CASSRDSTAWAQYF